The 12 T cell receptor beta chains in this list originate from one sample, sequenced in a study of T-cell memory formation after mild COVID-19. TCRdb passed the 5' RACE reads through MiXCR, listing each CDR3 protein once. The profile covers around 310,000 distinct CDR3 sequences, with roughly 19% appearing a single time and 21% taken by the ten largest. Sequences were obtained from PBMCs or a T cell subset sorted from them (not recorded which). These receptors were taken from a man aged 18-30 years who had mild COVID-19 (a few samples of this study predate the infection). Cell type and time point are not known.

The chain joins TRBV28 to TRBJ2-7; 8 nucleotides align to TRBD1. CDR3 size: 14 residues. Unmatched junction bases numbered 9, after V lost 6 bases and J lost 5 bases. Germline loops: CDR1 MDHEN, CDR2 SYDVKM. The CDR3 is CASSRLSGGDEQYV. The CDR3, as DNA: TGTGCCAGCAGCCGATTATCAGGGGGCGACGAGCAGTACGTC.

This clonotype was recorded a few times. The chain is built from TRBV7-2 and TRBJ2-1; 11 bases fit TRBD2. Germline assignment: CDR1 SGHTA and CDR2 FQGNSA. The CDR3 totals 16 residues. V lost 4 bases, J lost 7 bases, and 9 bases stayed unmatched. The CDR3 spells CASSSSASGGWNEQFF. The CDR3, as DNA: TGTGCCAGCAGCTCCTCCGCTAGCGGGGGGTGGAATGAGCAGTTCTTC.

This clonotype was seen only a few times. This chain links TRBV5-6 with TRBJ2-1, with TRBD2 identical over 16 bases. The CDR3 covers 17 residues. CDR1 and CDR2 (germline): SGHDT, YYEEEE. Trimming took 2 bases from V and 5 from J; bases not matched to a gene: 4. The CDR3 DNA follows: TGTGCCAGCAGCTTTGGGACTAGCGGGGGGGAGAACAATGAGCAGTTCTTC. This codes for CASSFGTSGGENNEQFF.

This sequence joins TRBV5-1 and TRBJ1-4, with D perhaps matching TRBD1 (6 bases). V was shortened by 5 bases and J by 8 bases, with 16 bases between the two germline ends. The V gene's germline CDR1 is SGHRS and CDR2 YFSETQ. This CDR3 spans 14 amino acids. The CDR3 nucleotides are TGCGCCAGCAGGAGCATTCCAGGGGAGGAAAAACTGTTTTTT. Its protein product is CASRSIPGEEKLFF.

The rearrangement links TRBV6-1 to TRBJ2-7, with 8 bases that match TRBD2. CDR3 length equals 14 residues. V was pared by 6 bases and J by 6 bases, with 10 bases of the junction left unmatched. CDR1 is MNHNS, CDR2 SASEGT, per germline. In DNA, the CDR3 is TGTGCCAGCAGGGACGGGGGGGCCGCCTCCGAGCAGTACTTC. Translated, it gives CASRDGGAASEQYF.

This clonotype came up a few times. The chain employs TRBV7-9 and TRBJ2-1, with D possibly TRBD2 on 6 matching bases. CDR3 length: 12 residues. The germline V gene encodes CDR1 SEHNR and CDR2 FQNEAQ (reference sequence). The ends were cut back, 3 bases at V and 10 bases at J, with 10 bases in the middle. The CDR3 sequence: CASSLVLAEQFF. The CDR3, as DNA: TGTGCCAGCAGCTTGGTCCTAGCGGAGCAGTTCTTC.

The rearrangement uses TRBV4-3 and TRBJ2-7; 7 bases line up with TRBD1. The germline CDR1 and CDR2 sequences are LGHNA and YSLEER. CDR3 length: 16 amino acids. After removal of 1 base from V and 6 bases from J, the junction contained 12 bases not matched to a gene. CDR3 nucleotide sequence: TGCGCCAGCAGCCAAGGCGGGCCGGGACAGCTGGGCGAGCAGTACTTC. This codes for CASSQGGPGQLGEQYF.

This chain connects TRBV30 to TRBJ2-7, with D possibly matching TRBD1 (5 bases). The CDR3 spans 14 residues. The V and J ends lost 2 bases and 2 bases respectively, with 13 bases between them. CDR1 and CDR2 from the germline V gene are GTSNPN and SVGIG (reference sequence). The CDR3 nucleotides read TGTGCCTGGAGTATAGGGGTGCATCCCTACGAGCAGTACTTC. Translated: CAWSIGVHPYEQYF. The complete variable domain, with remaining parts taken from reference TRBV30 and TRBJ2-7, reads SQTIHQWPATLVQPVGSPLSLECTVEGTSNPNLYWYRQAAGRGLQLLFYSVGIGQISSEVPQNLSASRPQDRQFILSSKKLLLSDSGFYLCAWSIGVHPYEQYFGPGTRLTVT.

V and J are TRBV12-3 or TRBV12-4 and TRBJ1-5; D is unresolved. This CDR3 contains 13 residues. Trimming took off 4 bases at V and 3 bases at J, with 7 bases between the two ends. The CDR3 protein is CASSSRYNQPQHF. DNA of the CDR3: TGTGCCAGCAGTTCCAGGTACAATCAGCCCCAGCATTTT.

This chain joins TRBV11-1 and TRBJ2-3; 14 bases map to TRBD2. The J segment lost 6 bases and the V segment lost 3 bases, leaving 8 bases of the junction unmatched. CDR1 and CDR2 (germline): SGHAT, FQDESV (reference sequence). The CDR3 spans 17 residues. CDR3 residues: CASSLGLAGALRDTQYF. The CDR3 DNA reads as TGTGCCAGCAGCTTGGGACTAGCGGGGGCCCTCCGGGATACGCAGTATTTT.

V and J are TRBV20-1 and TRBJ1-5; D uncertain. CDR1 is DFQATT and CDR2 is SNEGSKA in the germline V gene (reference sequence). The germline V and J ends were trimmed by 3 bases and 3 bases, with 9 bases remaining between them. The CDR3 has 13 residues. The CDR3 DNA follows: TGCAGTGCTAGTAGTAGCCCCAATCAGCCCCAGCATTTT. This encodes CSASSSPNQPQHF.

In the case of this clonotype: At one end the junction does not follow the germline gene, possibly because of a read error. J is TRBJ2-7 and V is TRBV5-1; D gene unclear. The CDR3 has 15 residues. Germline assignment: CDR1 SGHRS and CDR2 YFSETQ. CDR3 protein: CSSSLASQKTYEQYF. The CDR3 coding sequence is TGCTCCAGCAGCTTGGCCAGTCAGAAAACCTACGAGCAGTACTTC.